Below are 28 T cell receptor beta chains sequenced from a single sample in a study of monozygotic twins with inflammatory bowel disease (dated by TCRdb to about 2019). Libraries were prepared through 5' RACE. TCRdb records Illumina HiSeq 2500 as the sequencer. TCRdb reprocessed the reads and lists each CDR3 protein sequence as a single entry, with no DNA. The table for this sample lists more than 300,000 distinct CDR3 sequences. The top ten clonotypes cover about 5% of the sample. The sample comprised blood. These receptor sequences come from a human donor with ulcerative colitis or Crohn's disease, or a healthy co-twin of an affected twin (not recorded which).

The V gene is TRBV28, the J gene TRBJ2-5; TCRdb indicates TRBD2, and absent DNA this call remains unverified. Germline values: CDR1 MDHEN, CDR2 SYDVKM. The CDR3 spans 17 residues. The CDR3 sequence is CASSPPGLASVLETQYF. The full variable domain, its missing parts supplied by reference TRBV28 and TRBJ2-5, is DVKVTQSSRYLVKRTGEKVFLECVQDMDHENMFWYRQDPGLGLRLIYFSYDVKMKEKGDIPEGYSVSREKKERFSLILESASTNQTSMYLCASSPPGLASVLETQYFGPGTRLLVL.

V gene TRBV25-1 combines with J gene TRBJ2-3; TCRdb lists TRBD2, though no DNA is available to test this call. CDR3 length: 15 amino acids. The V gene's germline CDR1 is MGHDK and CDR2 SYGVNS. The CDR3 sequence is CASSALPPRADTQYF.

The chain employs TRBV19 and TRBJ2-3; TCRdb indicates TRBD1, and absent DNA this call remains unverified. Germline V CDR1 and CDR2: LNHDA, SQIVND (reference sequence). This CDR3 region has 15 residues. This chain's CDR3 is CASSTRGPYTDTQYF.

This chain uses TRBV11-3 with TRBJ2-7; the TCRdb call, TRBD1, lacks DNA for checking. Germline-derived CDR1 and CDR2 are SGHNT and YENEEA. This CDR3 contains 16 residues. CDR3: CASSLERGPGAFEQYF.

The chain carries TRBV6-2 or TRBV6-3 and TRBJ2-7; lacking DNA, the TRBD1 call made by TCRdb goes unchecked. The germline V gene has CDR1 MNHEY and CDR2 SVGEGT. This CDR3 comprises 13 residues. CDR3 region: CASTTNLGQGLYF.

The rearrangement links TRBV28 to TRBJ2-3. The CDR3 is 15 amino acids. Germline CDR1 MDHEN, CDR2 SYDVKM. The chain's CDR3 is CASSLVRTSTDTQYF.

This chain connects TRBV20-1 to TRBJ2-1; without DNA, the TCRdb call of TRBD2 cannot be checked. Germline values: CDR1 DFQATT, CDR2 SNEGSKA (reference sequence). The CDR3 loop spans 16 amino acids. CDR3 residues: CSARDMTSGSVNEQFF.

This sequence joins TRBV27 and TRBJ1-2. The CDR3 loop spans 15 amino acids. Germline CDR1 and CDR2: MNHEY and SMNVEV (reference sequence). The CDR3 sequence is CASRRMAGANYGYTF.

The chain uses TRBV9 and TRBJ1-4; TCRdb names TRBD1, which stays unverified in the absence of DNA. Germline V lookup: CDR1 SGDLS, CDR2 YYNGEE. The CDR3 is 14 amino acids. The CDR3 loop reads CASSVDGGMEKLFF.

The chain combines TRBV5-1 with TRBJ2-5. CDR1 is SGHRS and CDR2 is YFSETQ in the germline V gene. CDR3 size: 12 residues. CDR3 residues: CASSVAQETQYF.

The CDR3 here is CASSQDRSRGETQYF. The rearrangement links TRBV4-3 to TRBJ2-5; TCRdb selects TRBD1, and the lack of DNA leaves this call unchecked. The CDR3 runs to 15 residues. The germline V gene has CDR1 LGHNA and CDR2 YSLEER.

The CDR3 here is CASRPIAKNIQYF. The chain uses TRBV27 and TRBJ2-4. The CDR3 spans 13 residues. Germline CDR1 is MNHEY and CDR2 is SMNVEV (reference sequence).

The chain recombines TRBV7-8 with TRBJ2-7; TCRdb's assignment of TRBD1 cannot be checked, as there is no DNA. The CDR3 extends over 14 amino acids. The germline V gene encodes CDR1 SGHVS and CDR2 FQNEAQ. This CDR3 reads CASKPTGIAYEQYF.

The CDR3 protein is CASSLLLGAIQETQYF. The chain combines TRBV5-1 with TRBJ2-5; TCRdb calls TRBD2, which cannot be checked without DNA. This CDR3 is built from 16 residues. The germline CDR1 and CDR2 sequences are SGHRS and YFSETQ.

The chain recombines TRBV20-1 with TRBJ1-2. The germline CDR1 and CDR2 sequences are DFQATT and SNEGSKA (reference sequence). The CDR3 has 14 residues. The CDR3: CSARDLGIIGGYTF.

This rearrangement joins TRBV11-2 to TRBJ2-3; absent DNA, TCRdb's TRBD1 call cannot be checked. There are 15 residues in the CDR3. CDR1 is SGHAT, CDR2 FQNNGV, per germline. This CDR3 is CASSFGGGNTDTQYF.

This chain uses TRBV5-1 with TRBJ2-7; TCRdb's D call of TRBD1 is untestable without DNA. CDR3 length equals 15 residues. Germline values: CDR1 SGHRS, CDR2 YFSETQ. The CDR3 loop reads CASSVDSTAGREQYF. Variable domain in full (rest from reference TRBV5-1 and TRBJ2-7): KAGVTQTPRYLIKTRGQQVTLSCSPISGHRSVSWYQQTPGQGLQFLFEYFSETQRNKGNFPGRFSGRQFSNSRSEMNVSTLELGDSALYLCASSVDSTAGREQYFGPGTRLTVT.

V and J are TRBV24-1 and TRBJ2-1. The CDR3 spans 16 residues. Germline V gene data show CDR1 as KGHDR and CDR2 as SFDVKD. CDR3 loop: CATSDAATHNWNEQFF.

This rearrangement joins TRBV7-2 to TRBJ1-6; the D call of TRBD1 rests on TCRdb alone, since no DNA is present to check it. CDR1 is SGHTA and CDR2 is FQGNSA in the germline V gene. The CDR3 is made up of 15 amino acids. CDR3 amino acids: CASSVDWGRRAPLHF.

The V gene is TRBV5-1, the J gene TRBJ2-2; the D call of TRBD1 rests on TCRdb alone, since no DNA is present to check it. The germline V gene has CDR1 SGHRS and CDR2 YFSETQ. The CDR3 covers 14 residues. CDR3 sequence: CASSLVRPEGELFF.

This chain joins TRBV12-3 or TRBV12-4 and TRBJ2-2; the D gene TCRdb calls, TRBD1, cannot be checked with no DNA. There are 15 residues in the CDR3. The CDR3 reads CASSFVGGNTGELFF.

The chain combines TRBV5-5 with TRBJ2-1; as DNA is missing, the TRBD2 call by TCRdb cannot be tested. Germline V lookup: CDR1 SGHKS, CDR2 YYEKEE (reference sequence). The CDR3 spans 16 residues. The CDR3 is CASSDGMTSGKNEQFF.

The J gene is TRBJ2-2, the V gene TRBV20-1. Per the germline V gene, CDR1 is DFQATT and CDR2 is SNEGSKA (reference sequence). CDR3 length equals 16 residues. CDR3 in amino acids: CSARVVSGTNFGELFF.

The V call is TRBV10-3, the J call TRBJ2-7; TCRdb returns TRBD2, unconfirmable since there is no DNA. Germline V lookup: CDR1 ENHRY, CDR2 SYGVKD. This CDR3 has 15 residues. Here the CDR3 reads CAISEIDSLRNEQYF.

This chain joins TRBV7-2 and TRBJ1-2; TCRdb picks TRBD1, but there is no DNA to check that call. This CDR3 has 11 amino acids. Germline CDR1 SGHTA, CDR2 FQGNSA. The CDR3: CASSLTGRKFF.

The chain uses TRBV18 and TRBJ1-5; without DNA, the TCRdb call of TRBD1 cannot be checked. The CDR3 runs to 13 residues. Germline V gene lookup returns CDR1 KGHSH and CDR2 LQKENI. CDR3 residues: CASSRGGAQPQHF.

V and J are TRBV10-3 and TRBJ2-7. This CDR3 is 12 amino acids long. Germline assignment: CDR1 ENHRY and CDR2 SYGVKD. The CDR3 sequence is CAIGESNYEQYF.

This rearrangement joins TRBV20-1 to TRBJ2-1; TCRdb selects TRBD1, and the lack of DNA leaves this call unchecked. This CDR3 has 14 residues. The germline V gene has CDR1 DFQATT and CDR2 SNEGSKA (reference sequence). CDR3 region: CSARETGSYNEQFF.